The 11 T cell receptor beta chains reported below all come from one sample, sequenced in a study of blood T cell repertoires in COVID-19. Measured with immunoSEQ multiplex PCR; TCRdb has only the in-frame clones, and not every one. The table shows about 200,000 clones, with approximately 90% occurring only once. Sequencing was performed on PBMCs or T cells enriched from blood (not recorded which). The receptors originated from a woman in her 40s in a cohort exposed to, infected with or recovered from COVID-19 (not recorded which).

The chain uses TRBV5-1 and TRBJ2-3; perhaps TRBD2 as D (5 bases). Germline values: CDR1 SGHRS, CDR2 YFSETQ. The CDR3 sequence is 13 residues long. Between the trimmed V and J ends, which lost 4 bases and 4 bases, there was a span of 10 bases. The CDR3 DNA reads as TGCGCCAGCAGCAAACTAGAGGCAGATACGCAGTATTTT. Amino acid sequence: CASSKLEADTQYF.

In DNA form, the CDR3 reads TGTGCCACCAGCACAGCCGAGGGCTCTGGGGCCAACGTCCTGACTTTC. Amino acids: CATSTAEGSGANVLTF. The chain combines TRBV15 with TRBJ2-6; perhaps TRBD2 as D (5 bases). The CDR3 runs 16 residues. Trimming left V 4 bases short and J 0 bases short, with 10 bases between. Germline-derived CDR1 and CDR2 are LNHNV and YYDKDF (reference sequence). The full variable domain, its missing parts supplied by reference TRBV15 and TRBJ2-6, is DAMVIQNPRYQVTQFGKPVTLSCSQTLNHNVMYWYQQKSSQAPKLLFHYYDKDFNNEADTPDNFQSRRPNTSFCFLDIRSPGLGDTAMYLCATSTAEGSGANVLTFGAGSRLTVL.

The chain uses TRBV5-4 and TRBJ2-2; 12 nucleotides agree with TRBD2. V trimming: 4 bases; J trimming: 1 base; junction bases outside the gene matches: 2. CDR1 and CDR2 (germline): SGHNT, YYREEE (reference sequence). The CDR3 is made up of 16 amino acids. The CDR3 sequence is CASSTGLAGNTGELFF. CDR3 coding DNA: TGTGCCAGCAGCACGGGACTAGCGGGGAACACCGGGGAGCTGTTTTTT.

This clone was found once. J is TRBJ1-4 and V is TRBV3-1 (or the pseudogene TRBV3-2), with 7 bases matching TRBD1. V gave up 1 base and J gave up 4 bases; unmatched junction bases: 6. From germline, CDR1 is LGHDT and CDR2 YNNKEL (reference sequence). The CDR3 is 16 amino acids. The CDR3 loop is CASSQGLTGSNEKLFF. CDR3 coding DNA: TGTGCCAGCAGCCAAGGGCTGACAGGGAGTAATGAAAAACTGTTTTTT.

V gene TRBV7-2 combines with J gene TRBJ2-1, with 8 nucleotides matching TRBD2. Germline CDR1 reads SGHTA; CDR2 reads FQGNSA. The CDR3 loop spans 14 amino acids. Trimming cost V 3 bases and J 10 bases; bases outside gene matches: 8. The CDR3 region has the DNA TGTGCCAGCAGCTTGAGCGGGAGATCGTGGGAGCAGTTCTTC. Translated, it gives CASSLSGRSWEQFF.

The genes are TRBV7-9 and TRBJ1-1; TRBD1 aligns across 7 bases. Germline V gene sequence: CDR1 SEHNR, CDR2 FQNEAQ (reference sequence). This CDR3 spans 14 amino acids. Germline trimming cut 1 base from V and 7 bases from J; bases unmatched to any gene: 6. CDR3 loop: CASSLVKGAIEAFF. CDR3 nucleotide sequence: TGTGCCAGCAGCTTAGTAAAGGGGGCGATTGAAGCTTTCTTT.

The chain is built from TRBV30 and TRBJ2-7; 9 bases map to TRBD1. This CDR3 comprises 14 residues. V shed 0 bases and J 3 bases; nucleotides not matched to a gene: 3. Germline assignment: CDR1 GTSNPN and CDR2 SVGIG (reference sequence). The CDR3 region has the DNA TGTGCCTGGAGTGTAGGGACAGGGCACTACGAGCAGTACTTC. Residues: CAWSVGTGHYEQYF.

V gene TRBV7-9 combines with J gene TRBJ1-6, with D perhaps matching TRBD1 (6 bases). The V gene's germline CDR1 is SEHNR and CDR2 FQNEAQ (reference sequence). Trimming shortened V by 2 bases and J by 5 bases, and 7 bases separated the two germline ends. There are 14 residues in the CDR3. CDR3 loop: CASSLHRDNSPLHF. CDR3 in DNA: TGTGCCAGCAGCTTACACAGGGATAATTCACCCCTCCACTTT.

This clone was counted between two and nine times. The chain has TRBV19 and TRBJ2-3; the D gene is possibly TRBD2 (6 bases). Germline V gene lookup returns CDR1 LNHDA and CDR2 SQIVND (reference sequence). The CDR3 contains 15 residues. Deletions cut 4 bases from V and 0 bases from J, with 11 bases between. The CDR3 loop reads CASSTPGTSTDTQYF. The DNA of the CDR3 is TGTGCCAGTAGTACCCCCGGGACTAGCACAGATACGCAGTATTTT. The entire variable domain, with the rest obtained from reference TRBV19 and TRBJ2-3, is as follows: DGGITQSPKYLFRKEGQNVTLSCEQNLNHDAMYWYRQDPGQGLRLIYYSQIVNDFQKGDIAEGYSVSREKKESFPLTVTSAQKNPTAFYLCASSTPGTSTDTQYFGPGTRLTVL.

This clone is a singleton in its sample. The chain employs TRBV6-5 and TRBJ1-3; D is unresolved. Germline-derived CDR1 and CDR2 are MNHEY and SVGAGI. The CDR3 covers 16 residues. Trimming cost V 2 bases and J 0 bases, with 11 bases left between them. This CDR3 reads CASSYNSISSGNTIYF. DNA for the CDR3: TGTGCCAGCAGTTACAACAGCATATCCTCTGGAAACACCATATATTTT.

The gene calls are TRBV19 and TRBJ2-7; tentatively, D is TRBD1 (5 bases). CDR3 length: 13 amino acids. Trimming left V 1 base short and J 5 bases short, with 9 bases between. Germline-derived CDR1 and CDR2 are LNHDA and SQIVND (reference sequence). DNA of the CDR3: TGTGCCAGTAGTATAGTGGGGCACGACGAGCAGTACTTC. Its protein is CASSIVGHDEQYF.